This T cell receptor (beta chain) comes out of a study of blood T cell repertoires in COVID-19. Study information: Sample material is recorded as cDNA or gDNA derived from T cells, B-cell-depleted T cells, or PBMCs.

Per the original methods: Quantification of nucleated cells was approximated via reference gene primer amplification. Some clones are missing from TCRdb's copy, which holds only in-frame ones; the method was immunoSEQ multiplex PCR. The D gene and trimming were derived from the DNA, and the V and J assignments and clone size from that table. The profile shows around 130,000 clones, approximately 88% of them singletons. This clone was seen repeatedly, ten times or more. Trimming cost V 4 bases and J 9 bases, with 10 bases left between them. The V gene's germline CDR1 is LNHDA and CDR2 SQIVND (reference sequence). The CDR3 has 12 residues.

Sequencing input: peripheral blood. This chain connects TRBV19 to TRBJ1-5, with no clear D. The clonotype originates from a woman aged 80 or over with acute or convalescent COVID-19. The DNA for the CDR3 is TGTGCCAGTAGTAAACCACAGATGCCCCAGCATTTT. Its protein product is CASSKPQMPQHF.